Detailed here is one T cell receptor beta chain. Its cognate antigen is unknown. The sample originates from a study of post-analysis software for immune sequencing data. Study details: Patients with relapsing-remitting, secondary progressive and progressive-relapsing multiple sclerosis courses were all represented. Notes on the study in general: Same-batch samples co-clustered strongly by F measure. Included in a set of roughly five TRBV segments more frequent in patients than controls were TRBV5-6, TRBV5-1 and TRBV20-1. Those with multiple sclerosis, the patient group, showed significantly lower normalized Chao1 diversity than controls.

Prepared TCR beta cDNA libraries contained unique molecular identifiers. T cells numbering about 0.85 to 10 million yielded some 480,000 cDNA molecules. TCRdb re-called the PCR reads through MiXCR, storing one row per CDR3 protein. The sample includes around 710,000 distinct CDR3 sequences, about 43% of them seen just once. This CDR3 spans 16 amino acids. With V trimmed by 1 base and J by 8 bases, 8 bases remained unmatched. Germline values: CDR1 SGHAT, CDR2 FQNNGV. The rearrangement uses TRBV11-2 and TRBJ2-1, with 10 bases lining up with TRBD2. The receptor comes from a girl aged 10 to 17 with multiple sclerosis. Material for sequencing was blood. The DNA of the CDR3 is TGTGCCAGCAGCTTAGCAGCGGGAGGGCCGCTGGATGAGCAGTTCTTC. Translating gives CASSLAAGGPLDEQFF. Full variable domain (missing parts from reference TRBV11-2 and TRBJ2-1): EAGVAQSPRYKIIEKRQSVAFWCNPISGHATLYWYQQILGQGPKLLIQFQNNGVVDDSQLPKDRFSAERLKGVDSTLKIQPAKLEDSAVYLCASSLAAGGPLDEQFFGPGTRLTVL.